The 18 T cell receptor beta chains below all came from one sample that was sequenced in a study of blood T cell repertoires in COVID-19. TCRdb's copy holds only in-frame clones and misses some; the assay was immunoSEQ multiplex PCR. This sample has more than 150,000 clones, with around 95% found just once. The specimen was peripheral blood. The receptor source for this set is a man aged 25 to 40 with COVID-19, enrolled during active disease.

The J gene is TRBJ1-5, the V gene TRBV7-3; 7 nucleotides line up with TRBD1. The CDR3 covers 15 residues. Trimming removed 5 bases from V and 3 bases from J; junction bases left unmatched: 7. The V gene's germline CDR1 is SGHTA and CDR2 FQGTGA. The chain's CDR3 is CASSPSTGVNQPQHF. The CDR3 DNA follows: TGTGCCAGCAGCCCTTCTACAGGGGTCAATCAGCCCCAGCATTTT.

The chain has TRBV5-4 and TRBJ2-1; tentatively, D is TRBD2 (5 bases). The CDR3 covers 14 residues. Germline assignment: CDR1 SGHNT and CDR2 YYREEE (reference sequence). Trimming shortened V by 0 bases and J by 8 bases, and 12 bases separated the two germline ends. As DNA, the CDR3 is TGTGCCAGCAGCTTGGTGCTAGCCCGTGATGAGCAGTTCTTC. It yields the protein CASSLVLARDEQFF.

The gene calls are TRBV10-1 and TRBJ2-2; 8 bases match TRBD1. CDR1 WNHNN and CDR2 SYGVQD come from the germline V gene (reference sequence). V shed 1 base, J shed 3 bases, and the junction held 7 bases outside the gene matches. The CDR3 totals 17 residues. Here the CDR3 DNA reads TGCGCCAGCAGTGAGTTGGGGCAGGGGGCTGACACCGGGGAGCTGTTTTTT. Protein: CASSELGQGADTGELFF.

The chain carries TRBV4-1 and TRBJ2-1; D perhaps matches TRBD2 (7 bases). The CDR3 is made up of 16 amino acids. Germline assignment: CDR1 MGHRA and CDR2 YSYEKL. Trimming stripped 0 bases from V and 2 bases from J, with 11 bases between. DNA of the CDR3: TGCGCCAGCAGCCAAGATGGGGGGGCTACCTACAATGAGCAGTTCTTC. Translated: CASSQDGGATYNEQFF.

This chain connects TRBV6-5 to TRBJ1-2; D may be TRBD1 (5 bases). Germline V gives CDR1 MNHEY, CDR2 SVGAGI. The CDR3 consists of 14 residues. Trimming removed 7 bases from V and 5 bases from J, with 17 bases in between. CDR3 sequence: CASTPFQGEYGYTF. The CDR3 nucleotides are TGTGCCAGCACCCCGTTTCAGGGCGAATATGGCTACACCTTC.

The rearrangement uses TRBV30 and TRBJ1-1; no clear D. This CDR3 has 11 amino acids. V gave up 5 bases and J gave up 10 bases, with 14 bases separating them. The germline CDR1 and CDR2 sequences are GTSNPN and SVGIG (reference sequence). Here the CDR3 reads CAWSGEGGAFF. As DNA, the CDR3 is TGTGCCTGGTCCGGGGAAGGCGGAGCTTTCTTT.

The V gene is TRBV7-9, the J gene TRBJ2-2; no reliable D call. This CDR3 comprises 15 residues. Trimming cost V 1 base and J 1 base, with 7 bases left between them. Germline lookup yields CDR1 SEHNR and CDR2 FQNEAQ (reference sequence). The CDR3 DNA sequence: TGTGCCAGCAGCTTAGGCGGCGGGAACACCGGGGAGCTGTTTTTT. Its translation is CASSLGGGNTGELFF.

This chain links TRBV6-1 with TRBJ1-5; D remains unclear. CDR3 size: 15 residues. The germline V gene encodes CDR1 MNHNS and CDR2 SASEGT. V lost 1 base to trimming and J lost 5 bases, with 12 bases between them. This CDR3 reads CASSEGRRSDQPQHF. The CDR3 DNA follows: TGTGCCAGCAGTGAAGGTAGGAGATCCGATCAGCCCCAGCATTTT.

The chain carries TRBV6-5 and TRBJ2-7, with D possibly TRBD1 on 6 matching bases. The germline gives CDR1 MNHEY, CDR2 SVGAGI. Trimming stripped 6 bases from V and 5 bases from J, with 14 bases between. CDR3 length: 13 residues. CDR3 sequence: CASRSMGAHEQYF. In DNA, the CDR3 is TGTGCCAGCAGATCGATGGGGGCCCACGAGCAGTACTTC.

V is TRBV18 and J is TRBJ2-6; D ambiguous. The V gene lost 2 bases and the J gene lost 0 bases, with 5 bases spanning the gap. The CDR3 runs to 15 residues. Germline CDR1 and CDR2: KGHSH and LQKENI. The CDR3 sequence: CASSPGDSGANVLTF. In nucleotides, the CDR3 is TGTGCCAGCTCACCAGGAGACTCTGGGGCCAACGTCCTGACTTTC.

A few counts support this clone. The chain uses TRBV27 and TRBJ2-6; no reliable D call. There are 15 residues in the CDR3. Trimming left V 3 bases short and J 0 bases short, with 6 bases between. The germline V gene encodes CDR1 MNHEY and CDR2 SMNVEV (reference sequence). The CDR3 loop is CASSFSSSGANVLTF. CDR3 nucleotides: TGTGCCAGCAGTTTTAGTAGCTCTGGGGCCAACGTCCTGACTTTC.

The chain links TRBV3-1 (or the pseudogene TRBV3-2) to TRBJ2-1; 8 bases fit TRBD1. The CDR3 is 13 amino acids. From germline, CDR1 is LGHDT and CDR2 YNNKEL (reference sequence). V trimming: 7 bases; J trimming: 7 bases; junction bases outside the gene matches: 6. CDR3 region: CASIGQGWNEQFF. In nucleotides, the CDR3 is TGTGCCAGCATAGGACAGGGCTGGAATGAGCAGTTCTTC.

This chain uses TRBV6-6 with TRBJ1-3; D is possibly TRBD1 (5 bases). Trimming shortened V by 6 bases and J by 1 base, and 19 bases separated the two germline ends. Germline V gene data show CDR1 as MNHNY and CDR2 as SVGAGI (reference sequence). The CDR3 spans 17 residues. The DNA of the CDR3 is TGTGCCAGCAGCCGAAGCGGGGGTCCCCTTTCTGGAAACACCATATATTTT. Translated: CASSRSGGPLSGNTIYF.

The V gene is TRBV5-4, the J gene TRBJ1-1; D possibly corresponds to TRBD1 (5 bases). The CDR3 contains 13 residues. Looked up from germline, CDR1 is SGHNT and CDR2 is YYREEE (reference sequence). Trimming pared 4 bases from V and 11 bases from J, leaving 18 bases between. For the CDR3, the DNA is TGTGCCAGCAGCCAAGAGCCCCAGGGTACGGCTTTCTTT. Translating gives CASSQEPQGTAFF. Looking up the rest from reference TRBV5-4 and TRBJ1-1 gives the full variable domain: ETGVTQSPTHLIKTRGQQVTLRCSSQSGHNTVSWYQQALGQGPQFIFQYYREEENGRGNFPPRFSGLQFPNYSSELNVNALELDDSALYLCASSQEPQGTAFFGQGTRLTVV.

The chain carries TRBV6-5 and TRBJ1-3, with 8 bases lining up with TRBD1. Unmatched junction bases numbered 4, after V lost 5 bases and J lost 4 bases. CDR3 length equals 14 residues. Germline loops: CDR1 MNHEY, CDR2 SVGAGI. The CDR3 DNA is TGTGCCAGCAGTCACAGGGGGTACGGAAACACCATATATTTT. Translation: CASSHRGYGNTIYF.

This chain uses TRBV5-1 with TRBJ2-1; D may be TRBD2 (5 bases). The CDR3 runs to 13 residues. V lost 4 bases and J 4 bases, leaving 9 bases between the germline ends. Germline V CDR1 and CDR2: SGHRS, YFSETQ. In DNA, the CDR3 is TGCGCCAGCAGCCCCGGGGATTACAATGAGCAGTTCTTC. This sequence encodes CASSPGDYNEQFF.

The chain recombines TRBV12-3 or TRBV12-4 with TRBJ1-2; D gene unclear. The CDR3 contains 11 residues. Trimming removed 3 bases at V and 8 bases at J, with 7 bases between. The CDR3, as DNA: TGTGCCAGCAGTTTGGTTAGCGGCTACACCTTC. This translates into CASSLVSGYTF.

The chain carries TRBV5-1 and TRBJ1-1; D gene unclear. Per the germline V gene, CDR1 is SGHRS and CDR2 is YFSETQ. V lost 5 bases and J lost 4, with 21 bases in between. The CDR3 consists of 16 residues. The CDR3 loop is CASRPRSTSGATEAFF. The CDR3 DNA reads as TGCGCCAGCAGACCGAGGAGCACCAGCGGTGCCACTGAAGCTTTCTTT.